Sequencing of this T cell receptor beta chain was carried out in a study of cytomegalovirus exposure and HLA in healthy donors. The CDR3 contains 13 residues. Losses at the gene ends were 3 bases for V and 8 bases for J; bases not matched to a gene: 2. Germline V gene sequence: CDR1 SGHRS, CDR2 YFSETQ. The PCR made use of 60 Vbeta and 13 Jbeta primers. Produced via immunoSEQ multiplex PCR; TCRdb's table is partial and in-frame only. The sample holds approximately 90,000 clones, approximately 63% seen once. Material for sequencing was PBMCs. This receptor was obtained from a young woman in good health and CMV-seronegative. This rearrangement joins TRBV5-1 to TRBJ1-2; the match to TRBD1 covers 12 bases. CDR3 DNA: TGCGCCAGCAGCTGGGGACAGGGGGCCGGCTACACCTTC. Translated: CASSWGQGAGYTF.